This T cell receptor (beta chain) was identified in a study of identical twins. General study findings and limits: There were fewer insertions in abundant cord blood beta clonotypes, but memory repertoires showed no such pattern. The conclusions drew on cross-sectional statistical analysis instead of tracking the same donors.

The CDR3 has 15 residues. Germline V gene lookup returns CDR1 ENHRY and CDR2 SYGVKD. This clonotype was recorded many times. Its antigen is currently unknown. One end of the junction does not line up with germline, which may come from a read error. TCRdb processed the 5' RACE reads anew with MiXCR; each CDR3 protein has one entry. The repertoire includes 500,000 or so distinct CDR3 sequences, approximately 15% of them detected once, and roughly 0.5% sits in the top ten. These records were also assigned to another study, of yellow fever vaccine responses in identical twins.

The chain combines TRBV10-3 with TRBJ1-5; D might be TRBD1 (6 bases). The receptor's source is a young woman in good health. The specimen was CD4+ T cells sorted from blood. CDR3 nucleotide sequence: TGTGCCATCAGCGAGTCAGGGGTGAGCAATCAGCCCCAGCATTTT. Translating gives CAISESGVSNQPQHF.